A single sample gave rise to the 26 T cell receptor beta chains below, sequenced in a study of OX40 agonist ivuxolimab in advanced cancers. Generated by immunoSEQ multiplex PCR, the TCRdb table keeps only in-frame clones and is missing some. The sample lists about 100,000 clones, approximately 84% occurring once. The source was CD4+ or CD8+ T cells sorted from blood, collected in a trial of the OX40 agonist ivuxolimab. These receptors originate from an adult with an advanced solid tumor such as melanoma, head and neck, liver or kidney cancer.

This clone was seen a handful of times. The V gene is TRBV7-2, the J gene TRBJ1-2; 11 nucleotides match TRBD1. This CDR3 has 14 amino acids. Trimming took 2 bases from V and 8 from J; bases not matched to a gene: 4. Germline CDR1 SGHTA, CDR2 FQGNSA. CDR3 protein: CASSLTDRGRGYTF. The DNA for the CDR3 is TGTGCCAGCAGCTTAACGGACAGGGGGCGAGGCTACACCTTC.

This chain links TRBV10-3 with TRBJ2-7, with D possibly being TRBD1 (6 bases). The CDR3 runs to 13 residues. CDR1 is ENHRY and CDR2 is SYGVKD in the germline V gene. Trimming removed 6 bases from V and 2 bases from J, with 11 bases in between. CDR3: CAIRDSETYEQYF. As DNA, the CDR3 is TGTGCCATCAGGGACAGTGAGACCTACGAGCAGTACTTC.

The chain is built from TRBV12-5 and TRBJ2-1; 8 bases are a match to TRBD2. The junction had 17 bases not matched to a gene; V was cut back by 0 bases and J by 4 bases. Germline lookup yields CDR1 LGHNT and CDR2 FRNRAP. The CDR3 loop spans 20 amino acids. The CDR3 coding sequence is TGTGCTAGTGGTTTGGTTACCCCTGCCACGAGCGGGAGTTCGTACAATGAGCAGTTCTTC. Residues: CASGLVTPATSGSSYNEQFF.

This clone was counted many times. The V gene is TRBV4-3, the J gene TRBJ2-1; D is uncertain. The CDR3 loop spans 15 amino acids. V lost 5 bases, J lost 4 bases, and 15 bases lay in between. CDR1 is LGHNA, CDR2 YSLEER, per germline. The chain's CDR3 is CASSDSGAVYNEQFF. CDR3 bases: TGCGCCAGCAGCGACTCAGGAGCAGTATACAATGAGCAGTTCTTC.

CDR3 region: CSVWTANYGYTF. In nucleotides, the CDR3 is TGCAGCGTTTGGACGGCTAACTATGGCTACACCTTC. The chain carries TRBV29-1 and TRBJ1-2, with D hard to call. Trimming pared 5 bases from V and 0 bases from J, leaving 7 bases between. The germline gives CDR1 SQVTM, CDR2 ANQGSEA. This CDR3 contains 12 residues.

The chain uses TRBV12-5 and TRBJ2-5, with D maybe TRBD1 (7 bases). V gave up 6 bases and J gave up 1 base, with 18 bases separating them. Germline values: CDR1 LGHNT, CDR2 FRNRAP. This CDR3 contains 16 residues. The CDR3 nucleotides are TGTGCTAGTGGAGGGGGGACAGCCGAGGTCCAAGAGACCCAGTACTTC. Its translation is CASGGGTAEVQETQYF.

The chain employs TRBV10-3 and TRBJ1-2; D is uncertain. The CDR3 runs to 15 residues. Germline values: CDR1 ENHRY, CDR2 SYGVKD. V lost 3 bases to trimming and J lost 0 bases, with 11 bases between them. The CDR3 loop is CAISDMSTSNYGYTF. The CDR3 bases are TGTGCCATCAGTGACATGTCCACCTCTAACTATGGCTACACCTTC.

The chain combines TRBV15 with TRBJ2-1, with unresolved D. CDR3 length: 13 amino acids. Trimming removed 1 base from V and 6 bases from J, with 7 bases in between. Germline V gene lookup returns CDR1 LNHNV and CDR2 YYDKDF (reference sequence). Written as DNA, the CDR3 is TGTGCCACCAGCAGAGTCGGGCCCAATGAGCAGTTCTTC. It encodes CATSRVGPNEQFF. Full variable domain (outside the CDR3, taken from reference TRBV15 and TRBJ2-1): DAMVIQNPRYQVTQFGKPVTLSCSQTLNHNVMYWYQQKSSQAPKLLFHYYDKDFNNEADTPDNFQSRRPNTSFCFLDIRSPGLGDTAMYLCATSRVGPNEQFFGPGTRLTVL.

J is TRBJ2-5 and V is TRBV27, with D perhaps matching TRBD1 (5 bases). CDR1 and CDR2 (germline): MNHEY, SMNVEV (reference sequence). V shed 7 bases and J shed 6 bases, with 15 bases lying between them. This CDR3 has 13 amino acids. The CDR3 loop reads CASTPSAGKTQYF. CDR3 in DNA: TGTGCCAGCACCCCCTCCGCAGGGAAGACCCAGTACTTC.

V is TRBV7-3 and J is TRBJ1-2; D perhaps matches TRBD1 (6 bases). This CDR3 is built from 13 residues. The germline V gene encodes CDR1 SGHTA and CDR2 FQGTGA. The V end was cut by 5 bases, the J end by 3 bases, with 10 bases between. CDR3 loop: CASSQQGYYGYTF. The CDR3 coding sequence is TGTGCCAGCAGCCAACAGGGTTACTATGGCTACACCTTC.

The V gene is TRBV19, the J gene TRBJ2-6; D might be TRBD1 (5 bases). Germline V lookup: CDR1 LNHDA, CDR2 SQIVND (reference sequence). This CDR3 contains 17 residues. V gave up 5 bases and J gave up 1 base, with 15 bases separating them. The CDR3 spells CASSQNPGPSGANVLTF. DNA for the CDR3: TGTGCCAGTAGTCAAAACCCAGGGCCGTCTGGGGCCAACGTCCTGACTTTC.

The chain combines TRBV6-5 with TRBJ1-1; a weak D match, TRBD1 (5 bases). The CDR3 consists of 13 residues. CDR1 is MNHEY, CDR2 SVGAGI, per germline. The V gene lost 6 bases and the J gene lost 4 bases, with 12 bases spanning the gap. CDR3 residues: CASRFDRFTEAFF. DNA for the CDR3: TGTGCCAGCAGGTTCGACAGATTCACTGAAGCTTTCTTT.

This chain links TRBV9 with TRBJ2-3; 9 bases fit TRBD1. V dropped 4 bases and J dropped 1; count of bases not matched to a gene: 7. Germline CDR1 SGDLS, CDR2 YYNGEE. The CDR3 sequence is 16 residues long. The CDR3 region has the DNA TGTGCCAGCAGCTCCAACAGGGGGCGCCGCACAGATACGCAGTATTTT. Translation gives CASSSNRGRRTDTQYF. The variable domain in full, with the rest retrieved from reference TRBV9 and TRBJ2-3, is DSGVTQTPKHLITATGQRVTLRCSPRSGDLSVYWYQQSLDQGLQFLIQYYNGEERAKGNILERFSAQQFPDLHSELNLSSLELGDSALYFCASSSNRGRRTDTQYFGPGTRLTVL.

The chain employs TRBV5-4 and TRBJ2-5, with 10 bases lining up with TRBD1. Losses at the gene ends were 4 bases for V and 4 bases for J; bases not matched to a gene: 1. In germline, CDR1 is SGHNT, CDR2 YYREEE (reference sequence). The length of the CDR3 is 13 residues. CDR3 region: CASSGDRGETQYF. The CDR3 coding sequence is TGTGCCAGCAGCGGGGACAGGGGAGAGACCCAGTACTTC.

The rearrangement links TRBV11-2 to TRBJ2-7; D might be TRBD1 or TRBD2, each matching 5 bases. Germline assignment: CDR1 SGHAT and CDR2 FQNNGV. Trimming removed 1 base from V and 0 bases from J, with 10 bases in between. The CDR3 covers 15 residues. The CDR3 DNA reads TGTGCCAGCAGCTTAGCAGCAGGGAGCTCCTACGAGCAGTACTTC. This sequence encodes CASSLAAGSSYEQYF.

The CDR3 here is CASSEALLESDIQYF. For the CDR3, the DNA is TGTGCCAGCAGTGAAGCGCTCCTAGAGTCGGACATTCAGTACTTC. The rearrangement uses TRBV2 and TRBJ2-4; D remains unclear. CDR1 is SNHLY, CDR2 FYNNEI, per germline. The CDR3 runs 15 residues. The V end was cut by 0 bases, the J end by 8 bases, with 14 bases between.

The V call is TRBV28, the J call TRBJ2-5; 8 nucleotides align to TRBD2. V lost 5 bases and J lost 2; bases outside the gene matches: 7. CDR3 length: 15 amino acids. Looked up from germline, CDR1 is MDHEN and CDR2 is SYDVKM. This CDR3 reads CASSLAGHGQETQYF. In DNA, the CDR3 is TGTGCCAGCAGTCTAGCGGGCCACGGTCAAGAGACCCAGTACTTC.

The chain employs TRBV9 and TRBJ2-1; D is undetermined. Trimming took off 0 bases at V and 5 bases at J, with 9 bases between the two ends. This CDR3 has 14 amino acids. In germline, CDR1 is SGDLS, CDR2 YYNGEE. CDR3 amino acids: CASSVAMADNEQFF. CDR3 sequence (DNA): TGTGCCAGCAGCGTAGCTATGGCAGACAATGAGCAGTTCTTC.

This CDR3 is CASSLAPSLWETQYF. For the CDR3, the DNA is TGCGCCAGCAGCTTGGCACCTTCACTGTGGGAGACCCAGTACTTC. This chain joins TRBV5-1 and TRBJ2-5; D gene unclear. Trimming pared 0 bases from V and 5 bases from J, leaving 14 bases between. Looked up from germline, CDR1 is SGHRS and CDR2 is YFSETQ. This CDR3 is built from 15 residues. Drawing the rest from reference TRBV5-1 and TRBJ2-5, the complete variable domain is KAGVTQTPRYLIKTRGQQVTLSCSPISGHRSVSWYQQTPGQGLQFLFEYFSETQRNKGNFPGRFSGRQFSNSRSEMNVSTLELGDSALYLCASSLAPSLWETQYFGPGTRLLVL.

Only one count was recorded for this clone. J is TRBJ2-7 and V is TRBV12-5, with TRBD1 matching over 12 bases. CDR3 length equals 16 residues. V shed 1 base, J shed 6 bases, and the junction held 7 bases outside the gene matches. Germline V CDR1 and CDR2: LGHNT, FRNRAP. This CDR3 reads CASGLGGTGGSGEQYF. The CDR3, as DNA: TGTGCTAGTGGTTTGGGCGGGACAGGGGGCTCGGGCGAGCAGTACTTC.

V usage is TRBV14 and J usage is TRBJ1-1; D unclear. This CDR3 comprises 16 residues. The V and J ends lost 0 bases and 1 base respectively, with 12 bases between them. Germline V gives CDR1 SGHDN, CDR2 FVKESK. DNA of the CDR3: TGTGCCAGCAGCCAAGATAGCAGCCTGGGGAACACTGAAGCTTTCTTT. It yields the protein CASSQDSSLGNTEAFF.

J is TRBJ2-1 and V is TRBV19; the D gene is possibly TRBD2 (5 bases). Germline loops: CDR1 LNHDA, CDR2 SQIVND (reference sequence). Trimming took 5 bases from V and 10 from J, leaving 18 bases between them. CDR3 length: 14 residues. For the CDR3, the DNA is TGTGCCAGTAGTCGGGATAGCAAGGTAGGGGAGCAGTTCTTC. Its translation: CASSRDSKVGEQFF.

The chain carries TRBV21-1 and TRBJ1-5; the D call of TRBD1 is as the table states it, not checked on the DNA. TRBV21-1 is noted as a pseudogene. The CDR3 sequence is 18 residues long. The chain's CDR3 is CASSKPGQGSLGNQPQHF. CDR3 in DNA: TGTGCCAGCAGCAAGCCGGGACAGGGTTCGTTAGGCAATCAGCCCCAGCATTTT.

In this sample, this clone turned up once. The chain is built from TRBV27 and TRBJ2-4; 7 nucleotides line up with TRBD2. After removal of 10 bases from V and 0 bases from J, the junction contained 6 bases not matched to a gene. CDR3 length: 14 residues. Germline assignment: CDR1 MNHEY and CDR2 SMNVEV (reference sequence). In DNA, the CDR3 is TGTGCCACCACCTCGGGGGGAGCCAAAAACATTCAGTACTTC. Its protein product is CATTSGGAKNIQYF.

J is TRBJ2-7 and V is TRBV6-5; 8 bases line up with TRBD1. Germline CDR1 MNHEY, CDR2 SVGAGI. The CDR3 spans 14 residues. The V gene end was trimmed by 7 bases and the J gene end by 2 bases; junction bases not matched to a gene: 7. The CDR3 is CASKIGQGTYEQYF. CDR3 DNA sequence: TGTGCCAGCAAGATCGGACAGGGAACCTACGAGCAGTACTTC.

V is TRBV7-6 and J is TRBJ2-7; 9 bases align to TRBD2. CDR1 and CDR2 from the germline V gene are SGHVS and FNYEAQ. V was clipped by 1 base and J by 4 bases; unmatched bases: 8. The CDR3 consists of 16 residues. This CDR3 is CASSLGTSDFSYEQYF. The CDR3 coding sequence is TGTGCCAGCAGCTTAGGGACTAGCGATTTTTCTTACGAGCAGTACTTC.